This T cell receptor (beta chain) was captured in a study of blood T cell repertoires in COVID-19. Per the original data handling: For nucleated cells, counts were estimated from reference gene primer amplification. The repertoire was sequenced with immunoSEQ multiplex PCR; TCRdb's copy has only in-frame clones and lacks some. D and trimming come from the DNA, and the V and J calls and clone size come from that table. The data hold some 180,000 clones, with approximately 80% observed a single time. Germline lookup yields CDR1 MNHEY and CDR2 SVGAGI. Trimming pared 2 bases from V and 3 bases from J, leaving 8 bases between. CDR3 length equals 13 residues.

The sequence was obtained from a human donor in a cohort sampled during active COVID-19. Sequenced material: peripheral blood. V usage is TRBV6-5 and J usage is TRBJ2-7; tentatively, D is TRBD2 (6 bases). The CDR3 sequence is CASSYEGGYEQYF. In DNA, the CDR3 is TGTGCCAGCAGTTACGAGGGAGGCTACGAGCAGTACTTC.